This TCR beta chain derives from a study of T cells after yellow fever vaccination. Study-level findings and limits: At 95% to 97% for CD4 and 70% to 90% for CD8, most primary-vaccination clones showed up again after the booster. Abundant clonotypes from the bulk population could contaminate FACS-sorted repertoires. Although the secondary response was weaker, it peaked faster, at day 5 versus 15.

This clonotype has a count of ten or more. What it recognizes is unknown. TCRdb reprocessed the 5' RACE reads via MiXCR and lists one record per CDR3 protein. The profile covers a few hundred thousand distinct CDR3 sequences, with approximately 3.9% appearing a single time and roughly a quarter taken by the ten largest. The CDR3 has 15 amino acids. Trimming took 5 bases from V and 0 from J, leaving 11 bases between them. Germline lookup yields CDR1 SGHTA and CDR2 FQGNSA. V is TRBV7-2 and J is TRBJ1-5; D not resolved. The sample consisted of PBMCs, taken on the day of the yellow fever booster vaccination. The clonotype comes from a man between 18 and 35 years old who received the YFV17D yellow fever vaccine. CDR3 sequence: CASSRGSYSNQPQHF. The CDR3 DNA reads TGTGCCAGCAGCCGAGGGAGTTATAGCAATCAGCCCCAGCATTTT. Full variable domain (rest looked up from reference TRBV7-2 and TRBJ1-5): GAGVSQSPSNKVTEKGKDVELRCDPISGHTALYWYRQSLGQGLEFLIYFQGNSAPDKSGLPSDRFSAERTGGSVSTLTIQRTQQEDSAVYLCASSRGSYSNQPQHFGDGTRLSIL.